Following are 7 T cell receptor beta chains from one sample sequenced in a study of Ad26.COV2.S vaccination and SARS-CoV-2 variants. Data came from immunoSEQ multiplex PCR; TCRdb stores just in-frame clones and leaves some out. The top ten hold 16% of the sample, which has 75,000 to 100,000 clones, roughly 84% seen once. The sample consisted of peripheral blood, taken after recovery from COVID-19. These TCRs come from a human donor who had recovered from COVID-19.

The V gene is TRBV9, the J gene TRBJ2-4, with a possible D match to TRBD2 (5 bases). Looked up from germline, CDR1 is SGDLS and CDR2 is YYNGEE. V was cut by 3 bases and J by 5 bases, with 12 bases left in between. This CDR3 has 14 residues. The CDR3 reads CASSERVSQNIQYF. DNA of the CDR3: TGTGCCAGCAGCGAGAGGGTCTCACAAAACATTCAGTACTTC.

This clone has a handful of counts. This chain connects TRBV4-2 to TRBJ1-1; 9 bases are a match to TRBD1. CDR1 and CDR2 from the germline V gene are LGHNA and YNFKEQ. The CDR3 runs to 15 residues. Trimming cost V 0 bases and J 5 bases; bases outside gene matches: 4. This chain's CDR3 is CASSQDDRGDTEAFF. CDR3 bases: TGTGCCAGCAGCCAAGATGACAGGGGGGATACTGAAGCTTTCTTT.

This chain uses TRBV4-2 with TRBJ2-6, with D possibly being TRBD2 (5 bases). The CDR3 length is 16 residues. V was clipped by 1 base and J by 2 bases, with 9 bases between them. CDR1 and CDR2 from the germline V gene are LGHNA and YNFKEQ. The CDR3 region is CASSQVGGAGANVLTF. DNA for the CDR3: TGTGCCAGCAGCCAAGTCGGAGGCGCTGGGGCCAACGTCCTGACTTTC.

This clone was seen more than once but under ten times. The V call is TRBV7-9, the J call TRBJ1-1; 11 bases are shared with TRBD1. The CDR3 runs to 15 residues. Germline trimming cut 4 bases from V and 4 bases from J; bases unmatched to any gene: 5. CDR1 is SEHNR, CDR2 FQNEAQ, per germline (reference sequence). The CDR3 spells CASSSRGTGGTEAFF. Written as DNA, the CDR3 is TGTGCCAGCAGCTCCCGAGGGACAGGGGGCACTGAAGCTTTCTTT.

The chain recombines TRBV7-2 with TRBJ2-2; 7 bases agree with TRBD2. V was clipped by 3 bases and J by 2 bases; unmatched bases: 6. The CDR3 runs 16 residues. Germline CDR1 is SGHTA and CDR2 is FQGNSA. The CDR3, as DNA: TGTGCCAGCAGCTTGTACCGGGGGGTAAACACCGGGGAGCTGTTTTTT. Translated: CASSLYRGVNTGELFF.

The chain combines TRBV27 with TRBJ2-7; TRBD1 matches at 7 bases. The germline CDR1 and CDR2 sequences are MNHEY and SMNVEV (reference sequence). This CDR3 is built from 15 residues. V shed 4 bases, J shed 7 bases, and the junction held 13 bases outside the gene matches. The CDR3 DNA reads as TGTGCCAGCAGTTCATTTCTCGACAGGGTAAGAGAGCAGTACTTC. This translates into CASSSFLDRVREQYF.

This rearrangement joins TRBV11-2 to TRBJ2-7, with D possibly matching TRBD1 (6 bases). V lost 3 bases and J lost 5, with 14 bases in between. This CDR3 comprises 14 residues. Germline loops: CDR1 SGHAT, CDR2 FQNNGV. In DNA form, the CDR3 reads TGTGCCAGCAGCTTTGAAGGGGGTGTGAACGAGCAGTACTTC. This translates into CASSFEGGVNEQYF.